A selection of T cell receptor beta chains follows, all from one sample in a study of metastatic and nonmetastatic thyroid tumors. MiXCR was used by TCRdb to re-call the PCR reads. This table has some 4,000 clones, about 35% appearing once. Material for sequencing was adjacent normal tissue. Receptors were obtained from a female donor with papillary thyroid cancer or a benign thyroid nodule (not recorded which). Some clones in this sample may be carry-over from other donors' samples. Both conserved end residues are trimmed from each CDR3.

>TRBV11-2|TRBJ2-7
ASSPSAGGPVQQY
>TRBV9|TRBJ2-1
ASSVDYEQF
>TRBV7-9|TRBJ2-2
ASSYGVAGELF
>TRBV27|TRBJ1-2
ASSFTGGNGYT
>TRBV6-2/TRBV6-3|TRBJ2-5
ASSKLTQETQY
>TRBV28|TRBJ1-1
ASSPGTGALGTEAF
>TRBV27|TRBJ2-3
ASSLWTNTDTQY
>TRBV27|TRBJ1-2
ASSLSPGGYGYT
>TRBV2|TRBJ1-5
ASSPGQWQPQH
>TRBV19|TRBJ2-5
ASSESQETQY
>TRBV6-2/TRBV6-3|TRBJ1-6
ASRKSGQGNSPLH
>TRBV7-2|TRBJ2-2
ASGKRAGELF
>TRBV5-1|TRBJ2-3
ASSLERGWGDTQY
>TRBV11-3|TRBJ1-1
ALSLAGGAAEAF
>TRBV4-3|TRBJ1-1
ASSQGVQNTEAF
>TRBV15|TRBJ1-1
ATSIYSSGTEAF
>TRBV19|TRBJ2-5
ASSSRGETQY
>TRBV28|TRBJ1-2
ASSLWDRGGYGYT
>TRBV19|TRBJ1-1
ASSIWGNTEAF
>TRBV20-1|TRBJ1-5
SADDYSNQPQH
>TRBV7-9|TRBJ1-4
ASSPRWWLTNEKLF
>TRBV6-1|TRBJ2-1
ASSVWWGGHNEQF
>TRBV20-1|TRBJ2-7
SAAVSGKQY
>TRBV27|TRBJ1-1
ASSLTDYTEAF
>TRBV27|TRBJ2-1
ASSWGKSPSNEQF
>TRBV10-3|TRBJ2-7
AISPDGTQGLY
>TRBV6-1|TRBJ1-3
ASTQDSSGNTIY
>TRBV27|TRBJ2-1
ASSLGTTSYNEQF
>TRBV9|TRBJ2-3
ASSVFRDGTDTQY
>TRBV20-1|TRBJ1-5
SASIPEIYSNQPQH
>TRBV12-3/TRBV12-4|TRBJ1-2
ASSPRIYGYT
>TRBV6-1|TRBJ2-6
ASRPGLAGGPKWSGANVLT
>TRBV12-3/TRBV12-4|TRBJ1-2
DSSPRIYGLT
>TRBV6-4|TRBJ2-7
ASSARTGPPYEQY
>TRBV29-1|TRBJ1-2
SVVAEKFDGYT
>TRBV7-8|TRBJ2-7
ASSLLSGASSYEQY
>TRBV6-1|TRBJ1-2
ASTSTGGSYGYT
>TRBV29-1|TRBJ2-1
SVEDTVRNEQF
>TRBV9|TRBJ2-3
ASSVEGRDTQY
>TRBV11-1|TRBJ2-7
ASSLTNYEQY
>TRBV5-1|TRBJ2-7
ASSLALDEQY
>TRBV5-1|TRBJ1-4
ASSLTGNPATNEKLF
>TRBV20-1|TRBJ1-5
SGTGGDQPQH
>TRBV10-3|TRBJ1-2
AISESDILDRGADNYGYT
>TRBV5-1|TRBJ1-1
ASSLDFTPNTEAF
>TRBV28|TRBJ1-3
ASSLYGSSGNTIY
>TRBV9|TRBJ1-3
ASSADRNSGNTIY
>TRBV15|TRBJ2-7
ATSRVGAGGGEQY